This T cell receptor (beta chain) derives from a study of T cell repertoires in cytomegalovirus infection. Study information: CMV infection plus the matching HLA type was flagged by public TCR beta signatures.

This clonotype has only a few counts. The target antigen is unknown. The CDR3 covers 15 residues. The J segment lost 2 bases and the V segment lost 0 bases, leaving 6 bases of the junction unmatched. CDR1 is DFQATT and CDR2 is SNEGSKA in the germline V gene (reference sequence). TCRdb reprocessed the reads via MiXCR and lists one record per CDR3 protein. The sample lists hundreds of thousands of distinct CDR3 sequences; around 35% were seen once. Study results and caveats: Of the TCR beta families, the public ones yielded a cumulative frequency that identified carriers of CMV plus the relevant HLA.

This TCR came from a human donor in good health (CMV status not recorded). Some clones in this sample may be carry-over from other donors' samples. The chain joins TRBV20-1 to TRBJ2-7, with TRBD1 identical over 8 bases. Sample: cultured PBMCs, taken from culture after CMV antigen stimulation. This CDR3 reads CSARDLRGQAYEQYF. In DNA form, the CDR3 reads TGCAGTGCTAGAGATCTAAGGGGACAGGCCTACGAGCAGTACTTC.